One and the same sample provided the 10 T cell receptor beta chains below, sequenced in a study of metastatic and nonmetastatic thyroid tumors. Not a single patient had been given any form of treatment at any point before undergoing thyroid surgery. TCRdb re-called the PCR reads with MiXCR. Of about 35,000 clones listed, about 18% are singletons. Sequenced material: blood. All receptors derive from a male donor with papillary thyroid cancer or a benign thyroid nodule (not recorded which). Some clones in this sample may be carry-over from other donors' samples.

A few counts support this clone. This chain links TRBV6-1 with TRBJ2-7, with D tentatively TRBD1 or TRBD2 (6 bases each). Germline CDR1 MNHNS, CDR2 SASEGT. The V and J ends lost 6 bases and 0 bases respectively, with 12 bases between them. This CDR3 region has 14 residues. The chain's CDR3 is CASRAQGLSYEQYF. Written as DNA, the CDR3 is TGTGCCAGCAGAGCACAGGGACTCTCCTACGAGCAGTACTTC.

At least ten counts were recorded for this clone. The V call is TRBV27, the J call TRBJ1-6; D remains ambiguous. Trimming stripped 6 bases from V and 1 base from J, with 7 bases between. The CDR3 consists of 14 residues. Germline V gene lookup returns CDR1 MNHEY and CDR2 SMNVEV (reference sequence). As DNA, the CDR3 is TGTGCCAGCAGGTGGGGTTCCTATAATTCACCCCTCCACTTT. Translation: CASRWGSYNSPLHF.

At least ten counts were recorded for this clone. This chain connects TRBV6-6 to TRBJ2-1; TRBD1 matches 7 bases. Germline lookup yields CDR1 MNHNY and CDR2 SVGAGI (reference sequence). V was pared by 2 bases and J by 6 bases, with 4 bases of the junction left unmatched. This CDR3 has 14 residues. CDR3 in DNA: TGTGCCAGCAGTTACGACAGGGCGGCCAATGAGCAGTTCTTC. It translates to CASSYDRAANEQFF.

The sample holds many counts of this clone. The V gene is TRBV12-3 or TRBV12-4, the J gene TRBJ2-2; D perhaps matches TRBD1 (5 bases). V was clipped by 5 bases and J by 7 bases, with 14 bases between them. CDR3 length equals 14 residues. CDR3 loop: CASSVGRQGGELFF. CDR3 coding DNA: TGTGCCAGCAGTGTAGGCCGTCAGGGCGGGGAGCTGTTTTTT.

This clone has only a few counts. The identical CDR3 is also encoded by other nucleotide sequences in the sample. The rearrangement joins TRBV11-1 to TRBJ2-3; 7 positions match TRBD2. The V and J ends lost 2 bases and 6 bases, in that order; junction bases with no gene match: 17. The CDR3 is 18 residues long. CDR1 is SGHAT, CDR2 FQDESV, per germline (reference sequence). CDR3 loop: CASSLPRLASGIPDTQYF. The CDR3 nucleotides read TGTGCCAGCAGCTTACCTCGTTTGGCTAGCGGCATCCCTGATACGCAGTATTTT.

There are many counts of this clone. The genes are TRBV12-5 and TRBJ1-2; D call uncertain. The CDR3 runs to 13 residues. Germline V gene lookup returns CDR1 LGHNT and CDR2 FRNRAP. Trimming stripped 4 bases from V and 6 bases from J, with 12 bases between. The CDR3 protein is CASGSTPGNGYTF. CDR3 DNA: TGTGCTAGTGGTTCGACCCCGGGGAATGGCTACACCTTC.

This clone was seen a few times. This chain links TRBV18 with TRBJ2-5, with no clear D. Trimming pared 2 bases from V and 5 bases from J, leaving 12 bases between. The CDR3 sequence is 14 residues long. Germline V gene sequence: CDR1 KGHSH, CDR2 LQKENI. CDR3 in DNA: TGTGCCAGCTCACCAGGAACAGCGCACGAGACCCAGTACTTC. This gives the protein CASSPGTAHETQYF.

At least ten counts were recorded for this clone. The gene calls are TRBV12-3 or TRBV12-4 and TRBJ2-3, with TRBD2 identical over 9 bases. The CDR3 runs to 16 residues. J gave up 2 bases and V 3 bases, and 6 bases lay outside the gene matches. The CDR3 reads CASSFRLAGPTDTQYF. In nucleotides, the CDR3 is TGTGCCAGCAGTTTCCGGCTAGCGGGACCCACAGATACGCAGTATTTT.

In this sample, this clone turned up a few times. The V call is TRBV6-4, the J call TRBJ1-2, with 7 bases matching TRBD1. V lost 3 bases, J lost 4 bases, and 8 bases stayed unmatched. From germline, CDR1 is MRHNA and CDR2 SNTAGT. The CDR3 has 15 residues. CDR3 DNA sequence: TGTGCCAGCAGTGATAGGGACAGAGCAACCTATGGCTACACCTTC. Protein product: CASSDRDRATYGYTF.

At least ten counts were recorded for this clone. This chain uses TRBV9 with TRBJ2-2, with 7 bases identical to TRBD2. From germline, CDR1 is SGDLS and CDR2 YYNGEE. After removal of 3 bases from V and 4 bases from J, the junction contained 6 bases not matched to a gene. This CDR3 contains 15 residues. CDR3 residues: CASSGGGSATGELFF. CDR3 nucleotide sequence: TGTGCCAGCAGCGGGGGGGGGAGCGCCACCGGGGAGCTGTTTTTT.